A single count supports the clone carrying this T cell receptor beta chain. Germline assignment: CDR1 MNHEY and CDR2 SMNVEV (reference sequence). V was shortened by 5 bases and J by 3 bases, with 13 bases between the two germline ends. The CDR3 contains 15 residues. At the deep level, the assay was run. The protocol was immunoSEQ multiplex PCR, while the TCRdb copy is restricted to in-frame clones and leaves out a portion. The sample includes 2,500,000 or so clones, more than 80% of them seen just once. The data were taken from a study of shared clonotypes between healthy human individuals. About the research overall: Donors were a couple of women and a few men aged 18 to 49. Three plates each covered CD4 naive and memory; CD8 naive two, CD8 memory one.

This receptor was taken from a young man in good health. The gene calls are TRBV27 and TRBJ1-4; tentatively, D is TRBD1 (6 bases). Sequencing was carried out using naive CD4+ T cells sorted from blood. Described subset: CD45RA+ positively selected. This CDR3 is CASSPWGAANEKLFF. CDR3 coding DNA: TGTGCCAGCAGTCCGTGGGGGGCTGCTAATGAAAAACTGTTTTTT.